A selection of T cell receptor beta chains follows, all from one sample in a study of cytomegalovirus exposure and HLA in healthy donors. Profiling relied on immunoSEQ multiplex PCR, and the TCRdb table lists in-frame clones only, not all of them. Of about 160,000 clones listed, roughly 95% are singletons. The material sequenced was PBMCs. The receptors originated from a woman younger than 30 in good health and CMV-seronegative. Both conserved end residues are part of each CDR3. A D gene is named only where the DNA matches it firmly. The listing skips clone size in some rows; elsewhere it reads once, few, many or a size class.

abundance: -
v_gene: TRBV6-5
j_gene: TRBJ2-7
d_gene: -
CDR3aa: CASSSPGGGYEQYF
CDR3nt: TGTGCCAGCAGTTCCCCTGGAGGCGGCTACGAGCAGTACTTC

abundance: -
v_gene: TRBV14
j_gene: TRBJ1-2
d_gene: -
CDR3aa: CASSQGIGTFGNYGYTF
CDR3nt: TGTGCCAGCAGTCAAGGCATTGGGACTTTCGGCAACTATGGCTACACCTTC

abundance: -
v_gene: TRBV7-2
j_gene: TRBJ2-7
d_gene: TRBD2
CDR3aa: CASSLAPTSDEQYF
CDR3nt: TGTGCCAGCAGCTTAGCCCCTACTAGCGACGAGCAGTACTTC

abundance: -
v_gene: TRBV7-8
j_gene: TRBJ2-7
d_gene: TRBD1
CDR3aa: CASSRGQGGYEQYF
CDR3nt: TGTGCCAGCAGCCGGGGACAGGGAGGGTACGAGCAGTACTTC

abundance: once
v_gene: TRBV30
j_gene: TRBJ2-1
d_gene: TRBD1
CDR3aa: CAWGRQGGEQFF
CDR3nt: TGTGCCTGGGGGAGACAGGGGGGTGAGCAGTTCTTC

abundance: -
v_gene: TRBV6-5
j_gene: TRBJ1-1
d_gene: TRBD1
CDR3aa: CASSRTGLTEAFF
CDR3nt: TGTGCCAGCAGTAGGACAGGGTTAACTGAAGCTTTCTTT

abundance: -
v_gene: TRBV4-1
j_gene: TRBJ1-3
d_gene: -
CDR3aa: CASSQGGMEGNTIYF
CDR3nt: TGCGCCAGCAGCCAAGGAGGGATGGAGGGAAACACCATATATTTT

abundance: -
v_gene: TRBV12-5
j_gene: TRBJ1-5
d_gene: -
CDR3aa: CASGLAYSNQPQHF
CDR3nt: TGTGCTAGTGGTTTGGCCTATAGCAATCAGCCCCAGCATTTT

abundance: -
v_gene: TRBV6-4
j_gene: TRBJ2-1
d_gene: TRBD1
CDR3aa: CASSEGGLSYNEQFF
CDR3nt: TGTGCCAGCTCGGAAGGGGGCCTCTCCTACAATGAGCAGTTCTTC

abundance: once
v_gene: TRBV11-1
j_gene: TRBJ2-7
d_gene: TRBD2
CDR3aa: CASSAAGTRSVYEQYF
CDR3nt: TGTGCCAGCAGCGCGGCGGGGACTAGGTCTGTCTACGAGCAGTACTTC

abundance: -
v_gene: TRBV6-6
j_gene: TRBJ2-7
d_gene: TRBD1
CDR3aa: CASSFAGTGGDYEQYF
CDR3nt: TGTGCCAGCAGTTTCGCCGGGACAGGGGGTGACTACGAGCAGTACTTC

abundance: -
v_gene: TRBV4-3
j_gene: TRBJ2-1
d_gene: TRBD1
CDR3aa: CASSQAVAGGDSYNEQFF
CDR3nt: TGCGCCAGCAGCCAAGCGGTGGCAGGGGGCGACTCCTACAATGAGCAGTTCTTC

abundance: -
v_gene: TRBV9
j_gene: TRBJ2-2
d_gene: -
CDR3aa: CASSVGGQNTGELFF
CDR3nt: TGTGCCAGCAGCGTCGGTGGACAGAACACCGGGGAGCTGTTTTTT

abundance: -
v_gene: TRBV6-1
j_gene: TRBJ2-1
d_gene: TRBD2
CDR3aa: CASSARSSGGNEQFF
CDR3nt: TGTGCCAGCAGTGCGCGATCTAGCGGGGGCAATGAGCAGTTCTTC

abundance: -
v_gene: TRBV5-1
j_gene: TRBJ2-1
d_gene: -
CDR3aa: CASSPGGSSYNEQFF
CDR3nt: TGCGCCAGCAGCCCAGGGGGGTCCTCCTACAATGAGCAGTTCTTC

abundance: -
v_gene: TRBV2
j_gene: TRBJ1-1
d_gene: -
CDR3aa: CASKIQGHTEAFF
CDR3nt: TGTGCCAGCAAGATACAGGGACACACTGAAGCTTTCTTT

abundance: once
v_gene: TRBV20-1
j_gene: TRBJ1-3
d_gene: -
CDR3aa: CSAAGQGTIYF
CDR3nt: TGCAGTGCTGCCGGGCAGGGCACCATATATTTT

abundance: -
v_gene: TRBV9
j_gene: TRBJ2-1
d_gene: TRBD2
CDR3aa: CASSVDGGFNEQFF
CDR3nt: TGTGCCAGCAGCGTAGACGGGGGGTTCAATGAGCAGTTCTTC

abundance: -
v_gene: TRBV6-1
j_gene: TRBJ2-1
d_gene: TRBD1
CDR3aa: CASSVDRGSYNEQFF
CDR3nt: TGTGCCAGCAGCGTAGACAGGGGCTCCTACAATGAGCAGTTCTTC

abundance: -
v_gene: TRBV19
j_gene: TRBJ2-7
d_gene: -
CDR3aa: CATRSGGRHEQYF
CDR3nt: TGTGCCACTCGGTCGGGGGGCCGCCACGAGCAGTACTTC

abundance: once
v_gene: TRBV7-3
j_gene: TRBJ2-2
d_gene: TRBD2
CDR3aa: CASSLTPLAGNNTGELFF
CDR3nt: TGTGCCAGCAGCTTAACTCCTTTAGCGGGGAACAACACCGGGGAGCTGTTTTTT

abundance: -
v_gene: TRBV28
j_gene: TRBJ1-1
d_gene: -
CDR3aa: CASTYLPRGDTEAFF
CDR3nt: TGTGCCAGCACCTACCTACCCCGGGGGGACACTGAAGCTTTCTTT

abundance: -
v_gene: TRBV7-9
j_gene: TRBJ2-5
d_gene: -
CDR3aa: CASGGETQYF
CDR3nt: TGTGCCAGCGGGGGGGAGACCCAGTACTTC

abundance: -
v_gene: TRBV5-6
j_gene: TRBJ2-3
d_gene: -
CDR3aa: CASSSFLASVTDTQYF
CDR3nt: TGTGCCAGCAGCTCCTTTCTAGCGTCCGTGACAGATACGCAGTATTTT

abundance: -
v_gene: TRBV2
j_gene: TRBJ2-2
d_gene: -
CDR3aa: CASSGVSVNTGELFF
CDR3nt: TGTGCCAGCAGTGGTGTTAGCGTCAACACCGGGGAGCTGTTTTTT

abundance: -
v_gene: TRBV4-2
j_gene: TRBJ1-5
d_gene: TRBD1
CDR3aa: CASTPPSGTGSNQPQHF
CDR3nt: TGTGCCAGCACCCCGCCCTCCGGGACAGGTAGCAATCAGCCCCAGCATTTT

abundance: -
v_gene: TRBV7-2
j_gene: TRBJ2-4
d_gene: TRBD1
CDR3aa: CASSLRTGKNIQYF
CDR3nt: TGTGCCAGCAGCTTACGGACAGGGAAAAACATTCAGTACTTC

abundance: -
v_gene: TRBV6-1
j_gene: TRBJ1-1
d_gene: TRBD1
CDR3aa: CASRRDREGRAEAFF
CDR3nt: TGTGCCAGCAGGCGGGACAGAGAGGGGCGGGCTGAAGCTTTCTTT

abundance: -
v_gene: TRBV18
j_gene: TRBJ2-7
d_gene: -
CDR3aa: CASSPREDVEYF
CDR3nt: TGTGCCAGCTCACCACGAGAGGATGTGGAGTACTTC

abundance: -
v_gene: TRBV4-2
j_gene: TRBJ2-3
d_gene: TRBD1
CDR3aa: CASSQERTGEGADTQYF
CDR3nt: TGTGCCAGCAGCCAAGAACGGACAGGGGAAGGGGCAGATACGCAGTATTTT

abundance: -
v_gene: TRBV6-5
j_gene: TRBJ2-1
d_gene: TRBD1
CDR3aa: CASSRGQVYEQFF
CDR3nt: TGTGCCAGCAGTCGGGGACAGGTTTACGAGCAGTTCTTC

abundance: -
v_gene: TRBV4-1
j_gene: TRBJ2-5
d_gene: TRBD2
CDR3aa: CASSQVRTSGGASNQETQYF
CDR3nt: TGCGCCAGCAGCCAAGTCAGGACTAGCGGGGGGGCCAGTAACCAAGAGACCCAGTACTTC

abundance: -
v_gene: TRBV6-6
j_gene: TRBJ2-1
d_gene: -
CDR3aa: CASSYPGLNEQFF
CDR3nt: TGTGCCAGCAGTTACCCGGGTTTGAATGAGCAGTTCTTC

abundance: -
v_gene: TRBV19
j_gene: TRBJ2-1
d_gene: TRBD2
CDR3aa: CASHDGTSTYNEQFF
CDR3nt: TGTGCCAGCCACGATGGGACTAGTACGTACAATGAGCAGTTCTTC

abundance: -
v_gene: TRBV7-9
j_gene: TRBJ2-7
d_gene: -
CDR3aa: CASSLGNREQYF
CDR3nt: TGTGCCAGCAGCTTGGGTAACAGGGAGCAGTACTTC

abundance: -
v_gene: TRBV7-9
j_gene: TRBJ2-1
d_gene: TRBD2
CDR3aa: CASSRPGGLEGNEQFF
CDR3nt: TGTGCCAGCAGCCGCCCGGGGGGACTAGAGGGCAATGAGCAGTTCTTC

abundance: -
v_gene: TRBV6-5
j_gene: TRBJ1-6
d_gene: TRBD1
CDR3aa: CASSFRDRGHNSPLHF
CDR3nt: TGTGCCAGCAGTTTCCGGGACAGGGGGCATAATTCACCCCTCCACTTT

abundance: once
v_gene: TRBV18
j_gene: TRBJ1-6
d_gene: TRBD1
CDR3aa: CASSPPGDRGNSPLHF
CDR3nt: TGTGCCAGCTCACCCCCTGGGGACAGGGGTAATTCACCCCTCCACTTT

abundance: -
v_gene: TRBV7-7
j_gene: TRBJ1-4
d_gene: -
CDR3aa: CASSLSHNEKLFF
CDR3nt: TGTGCTAGCAGCTTATCACATAATGAAAAACTGTTTTTT

abundance: -
v_gene: TRBV7-2
j_gene: TRBJ2-7
d_gene: -
CDR3aa: CASSLVADREGSYEQYF
CDR3nt: TGTGCCAGCAGCTTAGTTGCGGACAGGGAGGGCTCCTACGAGCAGTACTTC

abundance: -
v_gene: TRBV11-2
j_gene: TRBJ2-7
d_gene: -
CDR3aa: CAPYRDPYEQYF
CDR3nt: TGTGCCCCCTACCGGGATCCCTACGAGCAGTACTTC

abundance: -
v_gene: TRBV4-3
j_gene: TRBJ1-2
d_gene: TRBD1
CDR3aa: CASSQDLAQGARGYTF
CDR3nt: TGCGCCAGCAGCCAAGATCTGGCACAGGGGGCGCGAGGCTACACCTTC

abundance: -
v_gene: TRBV14
j_gene: TRBJ1-1
d_gene: -
CDR3aa: CASSRQPNTEAFF
CDR3nt: TGTGCCAGCAGCCGACAGCCGAACACTGAAGCTTTCTTT

abundance: -
v_gene: TRBV4-1
j_gene: TRBJ1-2
d_gene: -
CDR3aa: CASSQPTDRTRGYTF
CDR3nt: TGCGCCAGCAGCCAACCCACCGACAGGACTAGAGGCTACACCTTC